The rows below give T cell receptor beta chains drawn from one sample of a study of Ad26.COV2.S vaccination and SARS-CoV-2 variants. Method: immunoSEQ multiplex PCR; TCRdb's copy keeps in-frame clones and lacks some. The repertoire holds hundreds of thousands of clones, with about 89% as singletons. This specimen consisted of peripheral blood, obtained in a trial of Ad26.COV2.S vaccine versus placebo. These receptors were taken from a person between 18 and 65 years old who received the Ad26.COV2.S COVID-19 vaccine or a placebo. Both conserved end residues are part of each CDR3. The D gene is left open where the match is weak. Clone size is not always given. Where it is, it says once, few, many or a class for expanded clones.

abundance	d_gene	j_gene	v_gene	CDR3nt	CDR3aa
NA	TRBD1	TRBJ1-1	TRBV7-2	TGTGCCAGCAGCCCCCGACAGGGTAACACTGAAGCTTTCTTT	CASSPRQGNTEAFF
NA	NA	TRBJ1-1	TRBV11-2	TGTGCCAGCAGCAGCAGGGGCGGGGTGAACACTGAAGCTTTCTTT	CASSSRGGVNTEAFF
NA	TRBD1	TRBJ2-1	TRBV6-2/TRBV6-3	TGTGCCAGCAGTTATGTGGGACAGGCCTACAATGAGCAGTTCTTC	CASSYVGQAYNEQFF
NA	TRBD2	TRBJ2-1	TRBV6-1	TGTGCCAGCAGTGAATCCGGCGGGGGAGGTTGGTCAGGCTTCCGGGAGCAGTTCTTC	CASSESGGGGWSGFREQFF
NA	NA	TRBJ1-1	TRBV12-3/TRBV12-4	TGTGCCAGCAGTTTGAACAGGGCCACTGAAGCTTTCTTT	CASSLNRATEAFF
NA	TRBD2	TRBJ2-7	TRBV27	TGTGCCAGCACTAACGCCGGAGCGGGAGGTTTCCCTACCCAGCAGTACTTC	CASTNAGAGGFPTQQYF
few	NA	TRBJ2-1	TRBV30	TGTGCCTGGAGTGTAACCAGGCTGAGCTCCTACAATGAGCAGTTCTTC	CAWSVTRLSSYNEQFF
NA	NA	TRBJ1-4	TRBV2	TGTGCCAGCAGTGAGACTCGGGGAATCGGTGAAAAACTGTTTTTT	CASSETRGIGEKLFF
NA	TRBD2	TRBJ2-1	TRBV19	TGTGCCAGTAGTATAGATCTATCGGCGGGGGGGTTGAGCTCCTACAATGAGCAGTTCTTC	CASSIDLSAGGLSSYNEQFF
NA	NA	TRBJ1-2	TRBV5-1	TGCGCCAGCAGCTTAGGGGGATCCTATGGCTACACCTTC	CASSLGGSYGYTF
NA	TRBD2	TRBJ2-5	TRBV5-1	TGCGCCAGCAGCTTAGGACTAGCGGTTCAAGAGACCCAGTACTTC	CASSLGLAVQETQYF
NA	NA	TRBJ1-2	TRBV28	TGTGCCAGCAGTTGGGAAGACTATGGCTACACCTTC	CASSWEDYGYTF
few	TRBD1	TRBJ1-5	TRBV29-1	TGCAGCGTTAGACAGGGGGATCAGCCCCAGCATTTT	CSVRQGDQPQHF
NA	NA	TRBJ2-6	TRBV29-1	TGCAGCGTTCGTATCTCTGGGGCCAACGTCCTGACTTTC	CSVRISGANVLTF
NA	NA	TRBJ1-1	TRBV3-1/TRBV3-2	TGTGCCAGCAGCCATCGAACATCGAGGGGAGAGACTGAAGCTTTCTTT	CASSHRTSRGETEAFF
NA	NA	TRBJ1-1	TRBV5-1	TGCGCCAGCAGCTGGAGACAGATTGACACTGAAGCTTTCTTT	CASSWRQIDTEAFF
NA	NA	TRBJ1-3	TRBV3-1/TRBV3-2	TGTGCCAGCAGCCAAGGTGAAGGGGGGGACACCATATATTTT	CASSQGEGGDTIYF
NA	NA	TRBJ2-3	TRBV7-8	TGTGCCAGCAGCTTTCAGGTGGGCACAGATACGCAGTATTTT	CASSFQVGTDTQYF
NA	TRBD2	TRBJ2-7	TRBV2	TGTGCCAGCAGTGGGGGACTAGCGGGAGGGAGCTCCTACGAGCAGTACTTC	CASSGGLAGGSSYEQYF
NA	NA	TRBJ2-3	TRBV7-3	TGTGCCAGCAGCACCTTAGGAGGAGATACGCAGTATTTT	CASSTLGGDTQYF
few	NA	TRBJ2-5	TRBV10-3	TGTGCCTCCCGAGACTCCGGCGGGACGAGAGAGACCCAGTACTTC	CASRDSGGTRETQYF
once	TRBD1	TRBJ1-5	TRBV4-2	TGTGCCAGCAGCCAAGAGGACAGGGGGTCTCAGCCCCAGCATTTT	CASSQEDRGSQPQHF
once	TRBD1	TRBJ2-7	TRBV19	TGTGCCAGTAGTGAGGGACAGGTACTTTTCTACGAGCAGTACTTC	CASSEGQVLFYEQYF
NA	NA	TRBJ1-2	TRBV3-1/TRBV3-2	TGTGCCAGCAGCCAAGTTCCAGGGGCCCAGGGAGGCTACACCTTC	CASSQVPGAQGGYTF
NA	NA	TRBJ1-2	TRBV7-9	TGTGCCAGCAGCTCCGGAACAGTTGGCTTTGGTGGCTACACCTTC	CASSSGTVGFGGYTF
NA	NA	TRBJ2-7	TRBV19	TGTGCCAGCCCGCGGGCAGGGGCCTACGAGCAGTACTTC	CASPRAGAYEQYF
NA	TRBD2	TRBJ2-6	TRBV4-1	TGCGCCAGTTCTAGCGGAGCATCTGGGGCCAACGTCCTGACTTTC	CASSSGASGANVLTF
NA	NA	TRBJ1-4	TRBV27	TGTGCCAGCACCCGAGGACAGCGAAATGAAAAACTGTTTTTT	CASTRGQRNEKLFF
NA	TRBD2	TRBJ2-1	TRBV7-2	TGTGCCAGCAGCTTAGGGACTAGCAGAGGGAATGAGCAGTTCTTC	CASSLGTSRGNEQFF
NA	NA	TRBJ1-3	TRBV3-1/TRBV3-2	TGTGCCAGCAGCTCTACCGACACCATATATTTT	CASSSTDTIYF
NA	NA	TRBJ1-2	TRBV7-2	TGTGCCAGCAGCTTTGGGGGGGCGCAGGGTAACTATGGCTACACCTTC	CASSFGGAQGNYGYTF
once	TRBD2	TRBJ2-1	TRBV19	TGTGCCAGTAGTAATTCGTACGGGACTACCCACAATGAGCAGTTCTTC	CASSNSYGTTHNEQFF
NA	NA	TRBJ2-3	TRBV19	TGTGCCAGTAGTATCCGTGACATCCCAGATACGCAGTATTTT	CASSIRDIPDTQYF
NA	TRBD1	TRBJ1-2	TRBV7-6	TGTGCCAGCAGCTTCCCAGGGGGATATGGCTACACCTTC	CASSFPGGYGYTF
NA	NA	TRBJ1-6	TRBV18	TGTGCCAGCTCACTCGTCGAGCAGGGGCGGTCACCCCTCCACTTT	CASSLVEQGRSPLHF
NA	NA	TRBJ2-3	TRBV4-3	TGCGCCAGCAGCCAAGTCCCAGCGGCGGCGCAGTATTTT	CASSQVPAAAQYF
NA	NA	TRBJ2-7	TRBV5-1	TGCGCCAGCAGCTTGGTCCAGGGTGGCTACGAGCAGTACTTC	CASSLVQGGYEQYF
once	TRBD1	TRBJ1-1	TRBV2	TGTGCCAGCAGTCCCGGGACAGGGATGACAGCTTTCTTT	CASSPGTGMTAFF
NA	TRBD1	TRBJ2-7	TRBV6-2/TRBV6-3	TGTGCCAGCAGTTACCCCGGGACAGGTAGACGCTCCTACGAGCAGTACTTC	CASSYPGTGRRSYEQYF
NA	NA	TRBJ1-1	TRBV6-1	TGTGCCAGCAGTGAAAGACTAGATCAAGCTTTCTTT	CASSERLDQAFF
NA	TRBD2	TRBJ2-7	TRBV15	TGTGCCACCAGCAGAGTTTTAGCGGGGGGCTCCTACGAGCAGTACTTC	CATSRVLAGGSYEQYF
NA	TRBD2	TRBJ2-3	TRBV10-2	TGCGCCACTACCTTGGTTAGCGGGGATACGCAGTATTTT	CATTLVSGDTQYF
NA	NA	TRBJ2-7	TRBV2	TGTGCCAGGGCGGGATGGGGTTCCTACGAGCAGCACTTC	CARAGWGSYEQHF
NA	TRBD1	TRBJ2-1	TRBV7-2	TGTGCCAGCAGCTTAGTCGGGACAGCCTCCTACAATGAGCAGTTCTTC	CASSLVGTASYNEQFF
NA	NA	TRBJ2-5	TRBV21-1	TGTGCCAGCAGCAAAGGCAGGAGGGAGACCCAGTACTTC	CASSKGRRETQYF